The 5 T cell receptor beta chains given below trace back to one sample, sequenced in a study of Ad26.COV2.S vaccination and SARS-CoV-2 variants. Assay used: immunoSEQ multiplex PCR; TCRdb lists only in-frame clones, some missing. Of about 350,000 clones in the sample, roughly 94% were seen once. The input for sequencing was peripheral blood, taken after recovery from COVID-19. The receptors were sampled from a human donor who had recovered from COVID-19.

Note on this clone: One end of the junction is discordant with germline, which a read error may explain. V usage is TRBV5-1 and J usage is TRBJ2-7; TRBD1 agrees at 9 bases. The germline CDR1 and CDR2 sequences are SGHRS and YFSETQ. This CDR3 is built from 12 residues. The CDR3 bases are TGCGCCAGCAGCTGGGGACAGGGAGGATTTTCCTTC. It yields the protein CASSWGQGGFSF.

V usage is TRBV14 and J usage is TRBJ2-5; 9 bases match TRBD1. V was pared by 4 bases and J by 4 bases, with 10 bases of the junction left unmatched. Germline V gene sequence: CDR1 SGHDN, CDR2 FVKESK. The length of the CDR3 is 16 residues. CDR3 in amino acids: CASSPWTGDGRETQYF. CDR3 nucleotide sequence: TGTGCCAGCAGCCCTTGGACAGGGGATGGGAGAGAGACCCAGTACTTC.

The chain employs TRBV29-1 and TRBJ1-6, with D maybe TRBD1 (6 bases). This CDR3 is 15 amino acids long. Trimming took off 7 bases at V and 7 bases at J, with 20 bases between the two ends. Germline V CDR1 and CDR2: SQVTM, ANQGSEA. Here the CDR3 DNA reads TGCAGCGCACTACAGGGCGCTTTGGGGAATTCACCCCTCCACTTT. Residues: CSALQGALGNSPLHF.

This chain connects TRBV4-3 to TRBJ2-3; 16 bases agree with TRBD2. Germline values: CDR1 LGHNA, CDR2 YSLEER. Trimming cost V 0 bases and J 4 bases; bases outside gene matches: 7. The CDR3 is 19 amino acids. CDR3 nucleotides: TGCGCCAGCAGCCAAGATGGGACTAGCGGGGGGGCCTGGGCAGATACGCAGTATTTT. Its translation is CASSQDGTSGGAWADTQYF.

The chain links TRBV6-6 to TRBJ2-3, with 8 nucleotides matching TRBD2. Germline V lookup: CDR1 MNHNY, CDR2 SVGAGI (reference sequence). V shed 7 bases and J 4 bases; nucleotides not matched to a gene: 7. The CDR3 contains 14 residues. CDR3 nucleotide sequence: TGTGCCAGCACTCGGGGGGGGCTGGCAGATACGCAGTATTTT. As protein: CASTRGGLADTQYF.